The 29 T cell receptor beta chains in this list originate from one sample, sequenced in a study of post-analysis software for immune sequencing data (dated by TCRdb to between 2014 and 2017). What the research found in general, with its limitations: Roughly 5 TRBV segments, including TRBV5-6, TRBV5-1 and TRBV20-1, were significantly more frequent in patients than controls.

These receptors' targets are unknown. Libraries were constructed by PCR. Sequencing instrument: Illumina HiSeq 2500. To reduce PCR and sequencing biases, unique molecular identifiers were built into the TCR beta cDNA libraries. TCRdb trimmed public reads at Q25 via fastp, called clones via MiXCR and kept in-frame beta chains. Rows with a matching CDR3 protein are joined into one entry that keeps the most common DNA and genes. Here the sample has fewer than 900,000 distinct CDR3 sequences; under 60% occur a single time. Of the sample, approximately 4.4% falls within the top ten clones. Sequenced: blood. These receptor sequences come from a girl aged 10 to 17 with multiple sclerosis.

The chain is built from TRBV10-3 and TRBJ1-2, with 9 bases aligning to TRBD1. Germline trimming cut 10 bases from V and 6 bases from J; bases unmatched to any gene: 6. This CDR3 is built from 12 residues. Germline CDR1 ENHRY, CDR2 SYGVKD. The CDR3 spells CATSGQGDGYTF. CDR3 DNA sequence: TGTGCCACCTCGGGACAGGGTGATGGCTACACCTTC.

This clonotype has only a few counts. The chain is built from TRBV30 and TRBJ2-4; D may be TRBD2 (6 bases). The V gene's germline CDR1 is GTSNPN and CDR2 SVGIG (reference sequence). The CDR3 consists of 13 residues. V lost 2 bases and J 8 bases, leaving 13 bases between the germline ends. CDR3 nucleotide sequence: TGTGCCTGGAGTTCCAGCGGAGGGTACATTCAGTACTTC. This sequence encodes CAWSSSGGYIQYF.

The chain joins TRBV12-3 or TRBV12-4 to TRBJ2-4, with D tentatively TRBD1 (6 bases). V was trimmed by 2 bases and J by 13 bases, leaving 15 bases between them. The CDR3 contains 13 residues. CDR3 bases: TGTGCCAGCAGTTTACGCGGACAGAGGGAGCAGTACTTC. Amino acids: CASSLRGQREQYF.

CDR3 sequence: CASSQGWSSGYNEQFF. In nucleotides, the CDR3 is TGCGCCAGCAGCCAAGGATGGTCTAGCGGGTACAATGAGCAGTTCTTC. The rearrangement joins TRBV4-1 to TRBJ2-1; the match to TRBD2 covers 8 bases. Losses at the gene ends were 1 base for V and 4 bases for J; bases not matched to a gene: 6. Germline lookup yields CDR1 MGHRA and CDR2 YSYEKL. CDR3 length: 16 amino acids.

This rearrangement joins TRBV5-1 to TRBJ2-1; D is perhaps TRBD1 (6 bases). The CDR3 has 15 amino acids. Germline V gene data show CDR1 as SGHRS and CDR2 as YFSETQ. V lost 4 bases and J lost 0, with 11 bases in between. In DNA form, the CDR3 reads TGCGCCAGCAGCATAACAGGGAGCTCCTACAATGAGCAGTTCTTC. Amino acid sequence: CASSITGSSYNEQFF.

This sequence joins TRBV27 and TRBJ2-7, with a tentative D call TRBD1 (6 bases). V lost 5 bases to trimming and J lost 0 bases, with 17 bases between them. The germline CDR1 and CDR2 sequences are MNHEY and SMNVEV (reference sequence). The CDR3 is made up of 16 amino acids. The CDR3 loop is CASSPTGFGGSYEQYF. As DNA, the CDR3 is TGTGCCAGCAGTCCCACAGGGTTTGGGGGCTCCTACGAGCAGTACTTC.

The rearrangement links TRBV6-5 to TRBJ2-7; a weak D match, TRBD2 (7 bases). The germline V gene encodes CDR1 MNHEY and CDR2 SVGAGI. This CDR3 spans 14 amino acids. The germline V and J ends were trimmed by 1 base and 7 bases, with 14 bases remaining between them. Here the CDR3 DNA reads TGTGCCAGCAGTTACTTTCGGGGAGGGGGAGAGCAGTACTTC. It codes for CASSYFRGGGEQYF.

In its sample, this clonotype was seen a few times. The chain is built from TRBV7-3 and TRBJ2-1; 13 bases are a match to TRBD2. CDR1 is SGHTA, CDR2 FQGTGA, per germline. V trimming: 5 bases; J trimming: 7 bases; junction bases outside the gene matches: 11. The CDR3 totals 17 residues. This CDR3 reads CASSEEPGLAGVNEQFF. DNA of the CDR3: TGTGCCAGCAGCGAAGAACCTGGACTAGCGGGAGTGAATGAGCAGTTCTTC.

The rearrangement joins TRBV7-9 to TRBJ1-2; D gene uncertain. Germline V gives CDR1 SEHNR, CDR2 FQNEAQ (reference sequence). Trimming removed 5 bases at V and 2 bases at J, with 18 bases between. There are 16 residues in the CDR3. The CDR3: CASSPEGRAGNYGYTF. The CDR3 nucleotides are TGTGCCAGCAGCCCTGAAGGTAGGGCGGGGAACTATGGCTACACCTTC.

The rearrangement joins TRBV7-9 to TRBJ1-1, with TRBD1 as a possible D gene (5 bases). The CDR3 has 13 residues. CDR1 and CDR2 (germline): SEHNR, FQNEAQ (reference sequence). The V end was cut by 6 bases, the J end by 3 bases, with 11 bases between. The CDR3 here is CASRRGEDTEAFF. Written as DNA, the CDR3 is TGTGCCAGCAGGAGAGGGGAAGACACTGAAGCTTTCTTT.

This clonotype was counted between two and nine times. V usage is TRBV10-3 and J usage is TRBJ2-7; unclear D gene. Germline-derived CDR1 and CDR2 are ENHRY and SYGVKD. CDR3 length: 12 residues. Between the trimmed V and J ends, which lost 8 bases and 3 bases, there was a span of 11 bases. The CDR3 loop is CAIGSRFYEQYF. The CDR3 nucleotides are TGTGCCATCGGTAGCAGGTTCTACGAGCAGTACTTC.

This clonotype was detected only a few times. The V call is TRBV6-1, the J call TRBJ2-7, with 10 bases matching TRBD2. Trimming took 6 bases from V and 1 from J; bases not matched to a gene: 18. Germline assignment: CDR1 MNHNS and CDR2 SASEGT. CDR3 length equals 19 residues. The CDR3 loop reads CASSRRLAGHLQQSYEQYF. Written as DNA, the CDR3 is TGTGCCAGCAGCCGAAGACTAGCGGGTCATTTACAACAGTCCTACGAGCAGTACTTC.

The chain has TRBV21-1 and TRBJ1-2; the D call in the table, TRBD1, was not verified against the DNA. TRBV21-1 is termed a pseudogene. The CDR3 extends over 15 amino acids. The CDR3 DNA follows: TGTGCCAGCAGCCCCCGCCGGACAGAGAACTATGGCTACACCTTC. The encoded protein is CASSPRRTENYGYTF.

In this sample, this clonotype turned up many times. This sequence joins TRBV12-3 or TRBV12-4 and TRBJ2-6; maybe TRBD1 (5 bases). This CDR3 has 14 amino acids. The V end lost 8 bases, the J end lost 0 bases, and 8 bases lay between the germline ends. The CDR3 coding sequence is TGTGCCAGCGGAACAGGCTCTGGGGCCAACGTCCTGACTTTC. It encodes CASGTGSGANVLTF.

For this clonotype: It may be a read error: a sequence one base away is much more abundant. V usage is TRBV9 and J usage is TRBJ2-4, with D perhaps matching TRBD1 (6 bases). The end of the DNA aligns better with TRBJ2-7, so the J call may be wrong. The CDR3 loop spans 14 amino acids. Germline V gene sequence: CDR1 SGDLS, CDR2 YYNGEE. The CDR3 DNA follows: TGTGCCAGCAGCGTAGGAGAGGGGGCCTACGAGCAGTACTTC. Translation gives CASSVGEGAYEQYF.

The chain carries TRBV12-3 or TRBV12-4 and TRBJ2-1; possible D gene TRBD1, 5 bases. Trimming removed 6 bases from V and 5 bases from J, with 17 bases in between. The CDR3 spans 15 residues. This chain's CDR3 is CASRTTRDVHNEQFF. DNA of the CDR3: TGTGCCAGCAGGACAACCAGGGATGTCCACAATGAGCAGTTCTTC.

The chain carries TRBV6-6 and TRBJ2-4, with D possibly being TRBD2 (5 bases). Gene TRBJ2-5 matches the end of the DNA better, so the J call may be wrong. Germline V gene lookup returns CDR1 MNHNY and CDR2 SVGAGI (reference sequence). The CDR3 has 15 residues. CDR3 nucleotide sequence: TGTGCCAGCAGGGCCTCGGGTAGCGCCCAAGAGACCCAGTACTTC. It translates to CASRASGSAQETQYF.

The CDR3 spells CASSYTRNSPLHF. The CDR3 region has the DNA TGTGCCAGCAGTTACACCAGAAATTCACCCCTCCACTTT. This chain links TRBV6-5 with TRBJ1-6; no clear D gene. Germline assignment: CDR1 MNHEY and CDR2 SVGAGI. The CDR3 is made up of 13 amino acids. V lost 2 bases, J lost 7 bases, and 6 bases lay in between.

The rearrangement links TRBV4-3 to TRBJ1-2; D uncertain. Trimming left V 4 bases short and J 7 bases short, with 13 bases between. The CDR3 contains 13 residues. Germline CDR1 and CDR2: LGHNA and YSLEER. The CDR3 spells CASSPSKLFGYTF. The DNA for the CDR3 is TGCGCCAGCAGCCCCTCGAAATTATTTGGCTACACCTTC.

This clonotype was observed a few times. The CDR3: CASSPGLAGAPRQYF. In DNA, the CDR3 is TGTGCCAGCAGCCCTGGACTAGCGGGAGCCCCCAGGCAGTATTTT. V and J are TRBV7-2 and TRBJ2-3; TRBD2 aligns across 13 bases. This CDR3 spans 15 amino acids. With V trimmed by 5 bases and J by 11 bases, 10 bases remained unmatched. Germline CDR1 is SGHTA and CDR2 is FQGNSA.

The rearrangement uses TRBV7-6 and TRBJ2-3; TRBD1 is a possible D gene (6 bases). The germline V and J ends were trimmed by 5 bases and 6 bases, with 21 bases remaining between them. Germline assignment: CDR1 SGHVS and CDR2 FNYEAQ. There are 16 residues in the CDR3. DNA for the CDR3: TGTGCCAGCAGCGTAGGGCAGGGGACCCCCACGGATACGCAGTATTTT. This sequence encodes CASSVGQGTPTDTQYF.

Many counts were recorded for this clonotype. This chain connects TRBV7-9 to TRBJ2-7; D is unresolved. The V end lost 1 base, the J end lost 6 bases, and 7 bases lay between the germline ends. Germline lookup yields CDR1 SEHNR and CDR2 FQNEAQ (reference sequence). The CDR3 sequence is 12 residues long. The CDR3 region is CASSLDPGEQYF. CDR3 in DNA: TGTGCCAGCAGCTTAGACCCAGGCGAGCAGTACTTC.

The genes are TRBV4-3 and TRBJ2-4; perhaps TRBD2 as D (6 bases). The closer fit of TRBJ2-5 to the DNA end suggests the J call may be wrong. This CDR3 spans 16 amino acids. CDR1 is LGHNA, CDR2 YSLEER, per germline. The chain's CDR3 is CASSQDLVGGEETQYF. The CDR3 DNA is TGCGCCAGCAGCCAAGATTTGGTGGGAGGTGAAGAGACCCAGTACTTC.

This chain connects TRBV12-3 or TRBV12-4 to TRBJ2-5; D possibly matches TRBD1 or TRBD2 (5 bases each). V gave up 6 bases and J gave up 2 bases, with 10 bases separating them. CDR3 length: 13 residues. This CDR3 reads CASRERGQETQYF. For the CDR3, the DNA is TGTGCCAGCAGGGAGAGGGGACAAGAGACCCAGTACTTC.

For this clonotype: The junction does not match germline at one end; this may be a read error. This chain uses TRBV7-7 with TRBJ2-1; D is ambiguous. Looked up from germline, CDR1 is SSHAT and CDR2 is FNYEAQ (reference sequence). The CDR3 has 15 residues. The CDR3 DNA reads TGTGCTAGCAGCTTAGAATTGGGATCCTACAATGAGCAGTTCTTC. Residues: CASSLELGSYNEQFF.

Only a few counts were recorded for this clonotype. The J gene is TRBJ2-1, the V gene TRBV13; no clear D. Trimming shortened V by 2 bases and J by 8 bases, and 13 bases separated the two germline ends. This CDR3 comprises 14 residues. The germline V gene has CDR1 PRHDT and CDR2 FYEKMQ (reference sequence). This CDR3 is CASSLWRVGDEQFF. In DNA form, the CDR3 reads TGTGCCAGCAGCTTATGGCGCGTTGGGGATGAGCAGTTCTTC. The variable domain in full, with the rest retrieved from reference TRBV13 and TRBJ2-1, is AAGVIQSPRHLIKEKRETATLKCYPIPRHDTVYWYQQGPGQDPQFLISFYEKMQSDKGSIPDRFSAQQFSDYHSELNMSSLELGDSALYFCASSLWRVGDEQFFGPGTRLTVL.

This clonotype has a count of ten or more. V gene TRBV20-1 combines with J gene TRBJ2-1, with D perhaps being TRBD1 or TRBD2 (5 bases each). Germline V gene lookup returns CDR1 DFQATT and CDR2 SNEGSKA (reference sequence). CDR3 size: 13 residues. V was clipped by 3 bases and J by 6 bases, with 12 bases between them. DNA for the CDR3: TGCAGTGCTAGGGCGCCTGGGGGCAATGAGCAGTTCTTC. As protein: CSARAPGGNEQFF.

This clonotype was seen a few times. This rearrangement joins TRBV2 to TRBJ2-7; D is unclear. CDR1 is SNHLY, CDR2 FYNNEI, per germline. The CDR3 sequence is 14 residues long. V was pared by 2 bases and J by 6 bases, with 14 bases between. The CDR3 loop is CASSERVGQTEQYF. CDR3 nucleotides: TGTGCCAGCAGTGAAAGGGTCGGCCAAACCGAGCAGTACTTC.

In its sample, this clonotype was seen a few times. This chain uses TRBV9 with TRBJ1-2; D remains ambiguous. In germline, CDR1 is SGDLS, CDR2 YYNGEE. The V and J ends lost 3 bases and 2 bases respectively, with 14 bases between them. The CDR3 runs 15 residues. CDR3 sequence reads: CASSAGRSSNYGYTF. The DNA for the CDR3 is TGTGCCAGCAGCGCCGGCCGCAGCTCAAACTATGGCTACACCTTC.